The subject of this entry is one TCR beta chain. These data come from a study of CD8+ T cells in alopecia areata. As to treatment: oral pan-JAK inhibitor, 5-10 mg twice daily. RNA was isolated and reverse transcribed to cDNA, the sequencing template. The protocol was immunoSEQ multiplex PCR, while the TCRdb copy is restricted to in-frame clones and leaves out a portion. The data show approximately 300,000 clones, 58% seen once. This clonotype was obtained from a human donor with alopecia areata. The sequencing here drew on CD4+ T cells sorted from blood, taken at week 24, from a patient treated with tofacitinib.

CDR3 nucleotide sequence: TGTGCCAGCAGCCAAAATAGCGGGGGGCAGGTGGCCGCAGATACGCAGTATTTT. This gives the protein CASSQNSGGQVAADTQYF. V and J are TRBV4-2 and TRBJ2-3; 10 bases fit TRBD2. Per germline, CDR1 LGHNA and CDR2 YNFKEQ. The trim removed 2 bases at V and 4 bases at J, leaving 12 bases unmatched. The CDR3 runs to 18 residues.